Below, 6 T cell receptor beta chains from the same sample are listed, as sequenced in a study of cytomegalovirus exposure and HLA in healthy donors. The PCR was carried out with 60 Vbeta primers and 13 Jbeta primers. Here immunoSEQ multiplex PCR was the method, and the copy in TCRdb shows in-frame clones only, minus some. Found here are 180,000 or so clones, under 90% of them singletons; the top ten hold 0.075% to 0.1%. The sequenced sample consisted of PBMCs. All receptors come from a boy aged 2 to 10 in good health and CMV-seronegative.

The chain couples TRBV5-1 to TRBJ2-7, with D perhaps TRBD1 (5 bases). V shed 0 bases and J shed 1 base, with 14 bases lying between them. The V gene's germline CDR1 is SGHRS and CDR2 YFSETQ. CDR3 length: 16 residues. In DNA, the CDR3 is TGCGCCAGCAGCTTGGCCGTAGGGGCCGAATCCTACGAGCAGTACTTC. Its protein is CASSLAVGAESYEQYF.

This clone came up once. This chain uses TRBV4-2 with TRBJ1-5; 7 bases align to TRBD1. The ends lost 0 bases at V and 2 bases at J; junction bases unmatched: 10. There are 18 residues in the CDR3. The germline CDR1 and CDR2 sequences are LGHNA and YNFKEQ. The DNA of the CDR3 is TGTGCCAGCAGCCAAGACGCCGGCTACAGGGGTGGCAATCAGCCCCAGCATTTT. Encoded protein: CASSQDAGYRGGNQPQHF.

The chain employs TRBV6-5 and TRBJ2-7; 12 bases match TRBD2. Trimming cost V 7 bases and J 4 bases; bases outside gene matches: 8. Germline values: CDR1 MNHEY, CDR2 SVGAGI. This CDR3 has 15 amino acids. Here the CDR3 DNA reads TGTGCCAGCATCGCTAGCGGGGGGGCAGGGTACGAGCAGTACTTC. Protein sequence: CASIASGGAGYEQYF.

V is TRBV5-1 and J is TRBJ2-3; TRBD2 matches at 12 bases. This CDR3 contains 17 residues. Germline trimming cut 3 bases from V and 3 bases from J; bases unmatched to any gene: 8. Germline V gene sequence: CDR1 SGHRS, CDR2 YFSETQ. The chain's CDR3 is CASSSSLAGGQTDTQYF. The CDR3 DNA sequence: TGCGCCAGCAGCTCCAGCCTAGCGGGGGGGCAGACAGATACGCAGTATTTT.

The chain carries TRBV9 and TRBJ1-6, with no clear D. The CDR3 loop spans 12 amino acids. V lost 3 bases, J lost 8 bases, and 6 bases lay in between. From germline, CDR1 is SGDLS and CDR2 YYNGEE. The CDR3 reads CASSGLDSPLHF. CDR3 coding DNA: TGTGCCAGCAGCGGACTGGATTCACCCCTCCACTTT.

The chain combines TRBV2 with TRBJ2-1; a possible D gene is TRBD1 (7 bases). Germline-derived CDR1 and CDR2 are SNHLY and FYNNEI. The CDR3 runs to 16 residues. The V end was cut by 4 bases, the J end by 3 bases, with 16 bases between. The CDR3 spells CASSARGTEIYNEQFF. The CDR3 DNA follows: TGTGCCAGCAGTGCCCGGGGGACAGAAATCTACAATGAGCAGTTCTTC.